Here is one T cell receptor beta chain with its context. The CDR3 is 13 residues long. V lost 0 bases to trimming and J lost 7 bases, with 4 bases between them. The germline gives CDR1 SGHAT, CDR2 FQNNGV. The data belong to a study of blood T cell repertoires in COVID-19. The protocol was immunoSEQ multiplex PCR, while the TCRdb copy is restricted to in-frame clones and leaves out a portion. The sample carries about 71,000 clones, around nine tenths recorded once. This chain joins TRBV11-2 and TRBJ1-6; D is uncertain. Sample: peripheral blood. This receptor was taken from a human donor in a cohort sampled during active COVID-19. Here the CDR3 DNA reads TGTGCCAGCAGCTTAGACGCGAATTCACCCCTCCACTTT. This gives the protein CASSLDANSPLHF.